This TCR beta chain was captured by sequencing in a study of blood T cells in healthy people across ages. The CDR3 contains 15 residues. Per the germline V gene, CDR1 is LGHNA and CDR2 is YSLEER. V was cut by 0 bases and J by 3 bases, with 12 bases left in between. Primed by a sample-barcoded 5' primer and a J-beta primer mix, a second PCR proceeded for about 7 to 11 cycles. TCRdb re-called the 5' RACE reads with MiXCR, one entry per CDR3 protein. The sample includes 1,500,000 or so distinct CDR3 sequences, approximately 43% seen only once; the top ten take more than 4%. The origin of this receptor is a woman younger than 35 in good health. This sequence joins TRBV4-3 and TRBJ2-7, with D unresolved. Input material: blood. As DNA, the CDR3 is TGCGCCAGCAGCCAAGATGCCAGCCTCTTCTACGAGCAGTACTTC. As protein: CASSQDASLFYEQYF.